Below are 2 T cell receptor beta chains sequenced from a single sample in a study of T cell responses to AZD1222 COVID-19 vaccine. Data came from immunoSEQ multiplex PCR; TCRdb stores just in-frame clones and leaves some out. The sample contains 70,000 or so clones, around 87% of which appear only once. This specimen consisted of peripheral blood, obtained on day 0 of AZD1222 vaccination. Receptors were obtained from an adult in good health.

In this sample, this clone turned up a few times. The V gene is TRBV6-5, the J gene TRBJ1-5; D perhaps matches TRBD1 (5 bases). The CDR3 consists of 15 residues. Deletions cut 6 bases from V and 0 bases from J, with 12 bases between. Germline-derived CDR1 and CDR2 are MNHEY and SVGAGI. The CDR3 DNA follows: TGTGCCAGCAGGGCGGTAGGGGTTAGCAATCAGCCCCAGCATTTT. As protein: CASRAVGVSNQPQHF.

V gene TRBV7-2 combines with J gene TRBJ2-7; D gene uncertain. V lost 1 base and J lost 5, with 12 bases in between. Germline V lookup: CDR1 SGHTA, CDR2 FQGNSA. The CDR3 runs to 14 residues. CDR3 nucleotides: TGTGCCAGCAGCTTAGTAGGGTCCGCGGACGAGCAGTACTTC. Protein: CASSLVGSADEQYF.